The 23 T cell receptor beta chains below all came from one sample that was sequenced in a study of OX40 agonist ivuxolimab in advanced cancers. The protocol was immunoSEQ multiplex PCR, while the TCRdb copy is restricted to in-frame clones and leaves out a portion. The repertoire holds 60,000 or so clones, 70% to 90% seen once, with roughly 5.2% in the top ten. The sample was CD4+ or CD8+ T cells sorted from blood, taken in a trial of the OX40 agonist ivuxolimab. Receptors originate from an adult with an advanced solid tumor such as melanoma, head and neck, liver or kidney cancer.

The chain carries TRBV5-1 and TRBJ1-3; unclear D gene. This CDR3 is built from 19 residues. From germline, CDR1 is SGHRS and CDR2 YFSETQ. V was trimmed by 2 bases and J by 4 bases, leaving 25 bases between them. The CDR3 sequence: CASSFTGSPSKRTGNTIYF. CDR3 nucleotide sequence: TGCGCCAGCAGCTTCACCGGGAGCCCGAGCAAAAGAACGGGAAACACCATATATTTT.

The V and J genes are TRBV4-1 and TRBJ2-3; 13 positions agree with TRBD2. The germline CDR1 and CDR2 sequences are MGHRA and YSYEKL. The CDR3 spans 20 residues. With 4 bases clipped from V and 3 bases from J, the junction kept 16 bases outside the gene matches. The DNA for the CDR3 is TGCGCCAGCAGCCGGGGGACTAGCGGGGTCCGCAAGGGGACTACAGATACGCAGTATTTT. It translates to CASSRGTSGVRKGTTDTQYF.

The chain links TRBV7-3 to TRBJ2-3; possibly TRBD1 for D (5 bases). The CDR3 consists of 15 residues. CDR1 and CDR2 from the germline V gene are SGHTA and FQGTGA. Trimming removed 1 base from V and 5 bases from J, with 13 bases in between. In DNA form, the CDR3 reads TGTGCCAGCAGCTTAAGGAAAACAGGTCAAGATACGCAGTATTTT. Translating it yields CASSLRKTGQDTQYF.

The genes are TRBV7-9 and TRBJ2-6, with D unclear. Trimming cost V 2 bases and J 0 bases, with 5 bases left between them. CDR3 length equals 15 residues. CDR1 SEHNR and CDR2 FQNEAQ come from the germline V gene (reference sequence). In nucleotides, the CDR3 is TGTGCCAGCAGCTTATTGATCTCTGGGGCCAACGTCCTGACTTTC. This encodes CASSLLISGANVLTF.

The rearrangement uses TRBV25-1 and TRBJ1-1, with a weak D call TRBD1 (5 bases). The CDR3 runs to 13 residues. V was shortened by 2 bases and J by 1 base, with 5 bases between the two germline ends. Germline CDR1 MGHDK, CDR2 SYGVNS. CDR3 in DNA: TGTGCCAGCAGTGAAGGGACGAACACTGAAGCTTTCTTT. It is translated as CASSEGTNTEAFF.

V and J are TRBV5-1 and TRBJ2-5; TRBD2 agrees at 7 bases. Germline CDR1 reads SGHRS; CDR2 reads YFSETQ. V shed 4 bases, J shed 3 bases, and the junction held 3 bases outside the gene matches. The CDR3 has 13 residues. DNA of the CDR3: TGCGCCAGCAGCCCCAGCGGGGAAGAGACCCAGTACTTC. Translated: CASSPSGEETQYF. Drawing the rest from reference TRBV5-1 and TRBJ2-5, the complete variable domain is KAGVTQTPRYLIKTRGQQVTLSCSPISGHRSVSWYQQTPGQGLQFLFEYFSETQRNKGNFPGRFSGRQFSNSRSEMNVSTLELGDSALYLCASSPSGEETQYFGPGTRLLVL.

The CDR3 protein is CASSVGGGQGIDTEAFF. CDR3 nucleotide sequence: TGTGCCAGCAGCGTAGGCGGCGGACAGGGGATTGACACTGAAGCTTTCTTT. This rearrangement joins TRBV9 to TRBJ1-1, with 9 bases that match TRBD1. The CDR3 has 17 residues. CDR1 is SGDLS, CDR2 YYNGEE, per germline. The J segment lost 3 bases and the V segment lost 0 bases, leaving 9 bases of the junction unmatched.

The V call is TRBV2, the J call TRBJ1-2; 7 nucleotides agree with TRBD1. Germline CDR1 reads SNHLY; CDR2 reads FYNNEI. V trimming: 7 bases; J trimming: 0 bases; junction bases outside the gene matches: 5. This CDR3 is 14 amino acids long. The CDR3 here is CASKRQGTNYGYTF. In DNA form, the CDR3 reads TGTGCCAGCAAGCGACAGGGAACTAACTATGGCTACACCTTC.

V is TRBV15 and J is TRBJ2-1, with unresolved D. Germline V gives CDR1 LNHNV, CDR2 YYDKDF (reference sequence). Trimming took 3 bases from V and 9 from J, leaving 9 bases between them. The CDR3 covers 12 residues. The CDR3 reads CATSSARLEQFF. DNA of the CDR3: TGTGCCACCAGCAGCGCTAGGCTTGAGCAGTTCTTC.

CDR3 in DNA: TGTGCCAGCAGTTTAAGGGACACCTATGGCTACACCTTC. Amino acid sequence: CASSLRDTYGYTF. V gene TRBV27 combines with J gene TRBJ1-2; weak D call: TRBD1 (6 bases). CDR1 is MNHEY and CDR2 is SMNVEV in the germline V gene (reference sequence). The ends were cut back, 2 bases at V and 4 bases at J, with 8 bases in the middle. This CDR3 spans 13 amino acids.

The chain uses TRBV6-5 and TRBJ2-1; 11 positions agree with TRBD2. The V segment lost 5 bases and the J segment 9 bases; nucleotides outside the gene matches: 6. The CDR3 runs to 14 residues. Germline V lookup: CDR1 MNHEY, CDR2 SVGAGI. The chain's CDR3 is CASSQTSGSVEQFF. CDR3 coding DNA: TGTGCCAGCAGTCAAACTAGCGGGAGCGTTGAGCAGTTCTTC.

The V call is TRBV5-1, the J call TRBJ2-2; 12 positions match TRBD1. V shed 2 bases, J shed 2 bases, and the junction held 13 bases outside the gene matches. Germline V CDR1 and CDR2: SGHRS, YFSETQ. The CDR3 contains 20 residues. In DNA form, the CDR3 reads TGCGCCAGCAGCTTCCTCGGGACAGGGGGCGCCGGGTTAAACACCGGGGAGCTGTTTTTT. Translated, it gives CASSFLGTGGAGLNTGELFF.

The genes are TRBV28 and TRBJ2-7; D remains ambiguous. This CDR3 comprises 12 residues. Looked up from germline, CDR1 is MDHEN and CDR2 is SYDVKM. V was cut by 7 bases and J by 1 base, with 8 bases left in between. The CDR3 DNA is TGTGCCAGCAATGGGGTTTCCTACGAGCAGTACTTC. Its translation: CASNGVSYEQYF.

The V gene is TRBV10-3, the J gene TRBJ1-1; D is possibly TRBD1 (6 bases). The V end was cut by 3 bases, the J end by 5 bases, with 10 bases between. CDR1 ENHRY and CDR2 SYGVKD come from the germline V gene. The CDR3 spans 13 residues. The CDR3 coding sequence is TGTGCCATCAGTGACCAGGGGAATACTGAAGCTTTCTTT. The encoded protein is CAISDQGNTEAFF.

This clone was seen only a few times. CDR3 DNA sequence: TGTGCCAGCAGTTTACGAGGGACGGTGAACACTGAAGCTTTCTTT. Its protein product is CASSLRGTVNTEAFF. V usage is TRBV27 and J usage is TRBJ1-1, with D perhaps TRBD1 (5 bases). CDR1 and CDR2 from the germline V gene are MNHEY and SMNVEV (reference sequence). This CDR3 comprises 15 residues. V lost 2 bases and J 0 bases, leaving 10 bases between the germline ends.

A remark on this clone: At one of its ends the junction is not consistent with the germline gene, which may arise from a read error. This chain links TRBV6-5 with TRBJ2-1; D remains unclear. The germline CDR1 and CDR2 sequences are MNHEY and SVGAGI. The CDR3 extends over 13 amino acids. DNA for the CDR3: TGTGCCAGCAGTTACGGGCAGCCCAATGGGCAGTTCTTC. Translation gives CASSYGQPNGQFF.

This clone was detected once. This rearrangement joins TRBV4-3 to TRBJ1-1, with D unresolved. CDR3 length: 13 residues. Germline V gene data show CDR1 as LGHNA and CDR2 as YSLEER. V lost 5 bases to trimming and J lost 4 bases, with 11 bases between them. As DNA, the CDR3 is TGCGCCAGCAGCTCCTGGGTAGGCACTGAAGCTTTCTTT. Translated, it gives CASSSWVGTEAFF.

V gene TRBV10-3 combines with J gene TRBJ2-7, with D perhaps matching TRBD1 (5 bases). V lost 4 bases to trimming and J lost 3 bases, with 13 bases between them. Germline assignment: CDR1 ENHRY and CDR2 SYGVKD. The CDR3 is 14 residues long. The CDR3 region is CAISGVGRDYEQYF. CDR3 nucleotide sequence: TGTGCCATCAGTGGGGTTGGCAGGGACTACGAGCAGTACTTC.

Only a few counts were recorded for this clone. This rearrangement joins TRBV5-1 to TRBJ1-1; 7 positions match TRBD1. This CDR3 has 16 residues. Germline lookup yields CDR1 SGHRS and CDR2 YFSETQ. The junction had 9 bases not matched to a gene; V was cut back by 4 bases and J by 0 bases. The CDR3 DNA is TGCGCCAGCAGCCCAAGGGACAGCTCCATGAACACTGAAGCTTTCTTT. Encoded protein: CASSPRDSSMNTEAFF.

This chain connects TRBV6-1 to TRBJ1-2, with D hard to call. In germline, CDR1 is MNHNS, CDR2 SASEGT. The CDR3 has 13 amino acids. The V and J ends lost 0 bases and 5 bases respectively, with 7 bases between them. This chain's CDR3 is CASSEASKYGYTF. CDR3 DNA sequence: TGTGCCAGCAGTGAAGCGAGTAAATATGGCTACACCTTC.

This chain joins TRBV6-5 and TRBJ2-1; D is possibly TRBD2 (5 bases). The CDR3 is 15 amino acids. Germline V gene data show CDR1 as MNHEY and CDR2 as SVGAGI. V was shortened by 4 bases and J by 4 bases, with 14 bases between the two germline ends. CDR3 sequence reads: CASSFLGSAYNEQFF. The CDR3 coding sequence is TGTGCCAGCAGTTTCCTGGGGAGCGCATACAATGAGCAGTTCTTC.

This chain links TRBV7-6 with TRBJ1-2, with no clear D. Germline CDR1 SGHVS, CDR2 FNYEAQ. The V end lost 2 bases, the J end lost 7 bases, and 5 bases lay between the germline ends. The CDR3 length is 11 residues. CDR3 DNA sequence: TGTGCCAGCAGCTTATCGAGTGGCTACACCTTC. Its translation: CASSLSSGYTF.

This clone was detected once. This chain joins TRBV7-9 and TRBJ2-2; tentative D call: TRBD1 (5 bases). Looked up from germline, CDR1 is SEHNR and CDR2 is FQNEAQ (reference sequence). The CDR3 loop spans 15 amino acids. Trimming left V 4 bases short and J 2 bases short, with 11 bases between. CDR3 coding DNA: TGTGCCAGCAGCTCAGACAGAGCTAACACCGGGGAGCTGTTTTTT. Amino acid sequence: CASSSDRANTGELFF.